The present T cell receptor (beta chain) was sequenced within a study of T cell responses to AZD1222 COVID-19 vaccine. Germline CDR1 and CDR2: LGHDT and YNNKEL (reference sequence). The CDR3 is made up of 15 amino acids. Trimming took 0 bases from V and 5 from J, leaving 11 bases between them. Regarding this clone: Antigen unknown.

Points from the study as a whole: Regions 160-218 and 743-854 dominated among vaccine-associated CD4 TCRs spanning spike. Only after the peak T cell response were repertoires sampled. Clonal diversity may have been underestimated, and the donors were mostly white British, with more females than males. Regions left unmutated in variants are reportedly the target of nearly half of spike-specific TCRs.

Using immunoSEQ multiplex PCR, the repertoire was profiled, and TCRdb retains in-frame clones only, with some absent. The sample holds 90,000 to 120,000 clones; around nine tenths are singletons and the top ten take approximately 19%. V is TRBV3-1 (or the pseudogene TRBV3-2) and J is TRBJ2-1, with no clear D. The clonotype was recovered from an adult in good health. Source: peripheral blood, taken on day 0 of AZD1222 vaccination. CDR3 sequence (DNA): TGTGCCAGCAGCCAAGATCTTGCTTCTCACAATGAGCAGTTCTTC. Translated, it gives CASSQDLASHNEQFF.